This TCR beta chain emerged from a study of glioma-infiltrating T cells. Study outcomes and limitations: CDR3 overlap between tissue and blood was very small.

TCR alpha and beta CDR3 regions were amplified from RNA using iRepertoire nested multiplex PCR. One-step reverse transcription and amplification started from approximately 100-400 ng of tissue mRNA or PBMC total RNA. TCRdb fed the multiplex PCR reads into MiXCR, producing one record per CDR3 protein. The sample records about 410,000 distinct CDR3 sequences, 41% being singletons. This clonotype was found many times. Its antigen is currently unknown. V gave up 3 bases and J gave up 4 bases; unmatched junction bases: 5. CDR3 length: 14 amino acids. Germline V CDR1 and CDR2: MDHEN, SYDVKM. This chain uses TRBV28 with TRBJ1-2; 7 bases agree with TRBD1. The receptor comes from a human donor with low-grade glioma or glioblastoma, undergoing nonglioma brain surgery, or in good health (not recorded which). Sequencing input: glioma tissue, nonneoplastic brain tissue, or PBMCs (not recorded which). CDR3 sequence (DNA): TGTGCCAGCAGTTTGGCGGGACAGCCCTATGGCTACACCTTC. Translation: CASSLAGQPYGYTF.